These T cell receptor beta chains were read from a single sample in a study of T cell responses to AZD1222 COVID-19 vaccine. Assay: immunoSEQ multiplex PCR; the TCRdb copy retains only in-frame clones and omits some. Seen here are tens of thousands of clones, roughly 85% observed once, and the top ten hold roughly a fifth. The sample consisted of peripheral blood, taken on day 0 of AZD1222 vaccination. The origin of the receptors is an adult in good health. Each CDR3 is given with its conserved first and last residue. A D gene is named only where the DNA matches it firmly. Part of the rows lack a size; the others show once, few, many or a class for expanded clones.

DNA: TGTGCCAGCAGCCCCGACCCGGACGGTCAGCCCCAGCATTTT
CDR3: CASSPDPDGQPQHF
size: once
V: TRBV7-2
D: NA
J: TRBJ1-5
length: 14

DNA: TGTGCCAGCAGTTTACCAGGGGAAAATTCACCCCTCCACTTT
CDR3: CASSLPGENSPLHF
size: NA
V: TRBV28
D: NA
J: TRBJ1-6
length: 14

DNA: TGTGCCAGCAGCTTTACGGGGGACCCCTACAATGAGCAGTTCTTC
CDR3: CASSFTGDPYNEQFF
size: NA
V: TRBV5-4
D: NA
J: TRBJ2-1
length: 15

DNA: TGTGCCAGTAGCCCTTTTGGGACAGGGAATAATTCACCCCTCCACTTT
CDR3: CASSPFGTGNNSPLHF
size: NA
V: TRBV19
D: TRBD1
J: TRBJ1-6
length: 16

DNA: TGTGCCAGCAGCCTAGGTCGGGGGGCGGGAACCCAAAACATTCAGTACTTC
CDR3: CASSLGRGAGTQNIQYF
size: NA
V: TRBV28
D: NA
J: TRBJ2-4
length: 17

DNA: TGTGCCATGAGTTCGGACAGGGTGAACACCGGGGAGCTGTTTTTT
CDR3: CAMSSDRVNTGELFF
size: NA
V: TRBV10-3
D: TRBD1
J: TRBJ2-2
length: 15

DNA: TGCAGCGTAGCAGGTCCTCCCACTGAAGCTTTCTTT
CDR3: CSVAGPPTEAFF
size: NA
V: TRBV29-1
D: NA
J: TRBJ1-1
length: 12

DNA: TGTGCCAGCAGCTTGACGGGTCTTTTGGGGGGCTACACCTTC
CDR3: CASSLTGLLGGYTF
size: once
V: TRBV5-4
D: NA
J: TRBJ1-2
length: 14

DNA: TGTGCCAGCAGTTCGAGGCAGGGCTCGTACAATGAGCAGTTCTTC
CDR3: CASSSRQGSYNEQFF
size: NA
V: TRBV27
D: NA
J: TRBJ2-1
length: 15

DNA: TGTGCCAGTAGTATAGGAGTGGGTGAGCAGTTCTTC
CDR3: CASSIGVGEQFF
size: NA
V: TRBV19
D: NA
J: TRBJ2-1
length: 12

DNA: TGTGCCAGCAGTACGCCCCTACAGGGAAAGGATCAGCCCCAGCATTTT
CDR3: CASSTPLQGKDQPQHF
size: few
V: TRBV28
D: NA
J: TRBJ1-5
length: 16

DNA: TGTGCCAGCAGCTTGGGGTGGGGTAATTCACCCCTCCACTTT
CDR3: CASSLGWGNSPLHF
size: NA
V: TRBV5-6
D: NA
J: TRBJ1-6
length: 14

DNA: TGTGCCAGCAGAAGGGGGGCAAGTTCACCCCTCCACTTT
CDR3: CASRRGASSPLHF
size: NA
V: TRBV6-6
D: NA
J: TRBJ1-6
length: 13

DNA: TGCAGTGCCTCCGACCGAGAGGCCCAGCATTTT
CDR3: CSASDREAQHF
size: NA
V: TRBV20-1
D: NA
J: TRBJ1-5
length: 11

DNA: TGTGCCACCAGCAGACAAGTTAGAACGACGACAGCTGCGGGAGAGACCCAGTACTTC
CDR3: CATSRQVRTTTAAGETQYF
size: NA
V: TRBV15
D: NA
J: TRBJ2-5
length: 19

DNA: TGTGCCAGCAGTAGGGACGGCGGGGGGTTCCACACTGAAGCTTTCTTT
CDR3: CASSRDGGGFHTEAFF
size: NA
V: TRBV2
D: NA
J: TRBJ1-1
length: 16

DNA: TGTGCCAGCAGTTTAAGCGGGGGGCCTAGCACAGATACGCAGTATTTT
CDR3: CASSLSGGPSTDTQYF
size: NA
V: TRBV28
D: TRBD2
J: TRBJ2-3
length: 16

DNA: TGCGCCAGCAGCTTGGGACAGGGGCTGGCCACTGAAGCTTTCTTT
CDR3: CASSLGQGLATEAFF
size: NA
V: TRBV5-1
D: TRBD1
J: TRBJ1-1
length: 15

DNA: TGTGCCTGGAGTGTCCAAGCGGGGAGAACAGATACGCAGTATTTT
CDR3: CAWSVQAGRTDTQYF
size: NA
V: TRBV30
D: TRBD2
J: TRBJ2-3
length: 15

DNA: TGTGCCAGCAGCCCTATATGGGGCGGGGAGACCCAGTACTTC
CDR3: CASSPIWGGETQYF
size: NA
V: TRBV3-1/TRBV3-2
D: NA
J: TRBJ2-5
length: 14

DNA: TGTGCCAGCAGCCTCGAGAGGACGGGGAACACTGAAGCTTTCTTT
CDR3: CASSLERTGNTEAFF
size: NA
V: TRBV7-9
D: NA
J: TRBJ1-1
length: 15

DNA: TGTGCCAGTAGTACCCTCGGGCCTTCCTACGAGCAGTACTTC
CDR3: CASSTLGPSYEQYF
size: few
V: TRBV19
D: NA
J: TRBJ2-7
length: 14

DNA: TGTGCCAGTAGTTCCCCGGGTCGGGAGCAGCCCCAGCATTTT
CDR3: CASSSPGREQPQHF
size: NA
V: TRBV19
D: NA
J: TRBJ1-5
length: 14

DNA: TGTGCCAGCAGTTTAGAAGGGGTTGGAGGCTACACCTTC
CDR3: CASSLEGVGGYTF
size: NA
V: TRBV27
D: NA
J: TRBJ1-2
length: 13

DNA: TGTGCCAGCAGCCCCTACGACAGGAACACTGAAGCTTTCTTT
CDR3: CASSPYDRNTEAFF
size: NA
V: TRBV14
D: NA
J: TRBJ1-1
length: 14

DNA: TGTGCCAGCAGCGTAGAGCCAGGGGCACTACAAGAGACCCAGTACTTC
CDR3: CASSVEPGALQETQYF
size: NA
V: TRBV9
D: NA
J: TRBJ2-5
length: 16

DNA: TGTGCCAGCAGCCCCGTGGGACAGGGCAGCTGGTCTGCCTACGAGCAGTACTTC
CDR3: CASSPVGQGSWSAYEQYF
size: NA
V: TRBV7-2
D: TRBD1
J: TRBJ2-7
length: 18

DNA: TGTGCCAGCAGGAAACAGGGGGTTACTAATGAAAAACTGTTTTTT
CDR3: CASRKQGVTNEKLFF
size: NA
V: TRBV6-5
D: TRBD1
J: TRBJ1-4
length: 15

DNA: TGCGCCAGCAGCCCCGGGGGCAGTGGGCCCCAGCATTTT
CDR3: CASSPGGSGPQHF
size: NA
V: TRBV5-1
D: NA
J: TRBJ1-5
length: 13

DNA: TGTGCCAGCAGTGAAGTAGCAGTAAATTCACCCCTCCACTTT
CDR3: CASSEVAVNSPLHF
size: NA
V: TRBV6-1
D: NA
J: TRBJ1-6
length: 14

DNA: TGCGCCAGCAGCCAATTCACAGGGGGTTCGGGGATCAATGAGCAGTTCTTC
CDR3: CASSQFTGGSGINEQFF
size: NA
V: TRBV4-1
D: TRBD1
J: TRBJ2-1
length: 17

DNA: TGCAGCGTTGCCGGACAGGGGTTAGGAAACACCATATATTTT
CDR3: CSVAGQGLGNTIYF
size: NA
V: TRBV29-1
D: TRBD1
J: TRBJ1-3
length: 14

DNA: TGTGCCAGCGCCCCTAGCTATAGGACAGATACGCAGTATTTT
CDR3: CASAPSYRTDTQYF
size: few
V: TRBV3-1/TRBV3-2
D: NA
J: TRBJ2-3
length: 14

DNA: TGTGCCAGCAGCCACAGACTAGCCTCGAGCGGAGAGCAGTACTTC
CDR3: CASSHRLASSGEQYF
size: NA
V: TRBV9
D: TRBD2
J: TRBJ2-7
length: 15

DNA: TGTGCCAGCACCACCCTTGGACAGAACTACTATGGCTACACCTTC
CDR3: CASTTLGQNYYGYTF
size: NA
V: TRBV6-6
D: NA
J: TRBJ1-2
length: 15

DNA: TGTGCCGGGGGGGACGGAGTGAACACTGAAGCTTTCTTT
CDR3: CAGGDGVNTEAFF
size: NA
V: TRBV10-3
D: NA
J: TRBJ1-1
length: 13

DNA: TGTGCCAGCAGGACAGGGAGCCCCCCCTACGAGCAGTACTTC
CDR3: CASRTGSPPYEQYF
size: NA
V: TRBV6-5
D: TRBD1
J: TRBJ2-7
length: 14

DNA: TGTGCTAGCGGTGCGGACAGGTTCTACGAGCAGTACTTC
CDR3: CASGADRFYEQYF
size: NA
V: TRBV7-2
D: NA
J: TRBJ2-7
length: 13

DNA: TGCGCCAGCAGCTTGGCCTTCAGTGAGCAGTTCTTC
CDR3: CASSLAFSEQFF
size: NA
V: TRBV5-1
D: NA
J: TRBJ2-1
length: 12

DNA: TGCGCCAGCAGCTTGGGGGCCGGTCAGCCCCAGCATTTT
CDR3: CASSLGAGQPQHF
size: NA
V: TRBV5-1
D: NA
J: TRBJ1-5
length: 13

DNA: TGTGCCAGCAGCTTAAATAGGGGGAATTCCTACGAGCAGTACTTC
CDR3: CASSLNRGNSYEQYF
size: NA
V: TRBV11-1
D: NA
J: TRBJ2-7
length: 15

DNA: TGTGCCAGCAGCTCGGCCGGCAGGGCGGCGAACACTGAAGCTTTCTTT
CDR3: CASSSAGRAANTEAFF
size: NA
V: TRBV5-4
D: NA
J: TRBJ1-1
length: 16

DNA: TGTGCCAGCAGCCAGGGGACTAGCGAGCAGTACTTC
CDR3: CASSQGTSEQYF
size: NA
V: TRBV3-1/TRBV3-2
D: TRBD2
J: TRBJ2-7
length: 12

DNA: TGTGCCAGCAGCGAGGAGGGGGGCTATGGCTACACCTTC
CDR3: CASSEEGGYGYTF
size: NA
V: TRBV7-3
D: NA
J: TRBJ1-2
length: 13

DNA: TGTGCCAGCTCTTCCATGAATAGCAATCAGCCCCAGCATTTT
CDR3: CASSSMNSNQPQHF
size: NA
V: TRBV18
D: NA
J: TRBJ1-5
length: 14

DNA: TGTGCCAGCAGTTTTGTACAGGGGGCTTTGGATAGGTATGGCCACACCTTC
CDR3: CASSFVQGALDRYGHTF
size: NA
V: TRBV28
D: TRBD1
J: TRBJ1-2
length: 17

DNA: TGTGCCAGCAGTGAATTAAGGCAGACCCGAGTCACTGAAGCTTTCTTT
CDR3: CASSELRQTRVTEAFF
size: NA
V: TRBV25-1
D: NA
J: TRBJ1-1
length: 16

DNA: TGTGCCAGCAGCCCGGAGGACAGGGCGAACACTGAAGCTTTCTTT
CDR3: CASSPEDRANTEAFF
size: NA
V: TRBV9
D: TRBD1
J: TRBJ1-1
length: 15

DNA: TGTGCCAGTCCCTCGGGCGAGCAGTACTTC
CDR3: CASPSGEQYF
size: NA
V: TRBV19
D: NA
J: TRBJ2-7
length: 10

DNA: TGCGCCAGCACCCCCCCGGGACAGCGGTCCTACAATGAGCAGTTCTTC
CDR3: CASTPPGQRSYNEQFF
size: NA
V: TRBV4-1
D: TRBD1
J: TRBJ2-1
length: 16